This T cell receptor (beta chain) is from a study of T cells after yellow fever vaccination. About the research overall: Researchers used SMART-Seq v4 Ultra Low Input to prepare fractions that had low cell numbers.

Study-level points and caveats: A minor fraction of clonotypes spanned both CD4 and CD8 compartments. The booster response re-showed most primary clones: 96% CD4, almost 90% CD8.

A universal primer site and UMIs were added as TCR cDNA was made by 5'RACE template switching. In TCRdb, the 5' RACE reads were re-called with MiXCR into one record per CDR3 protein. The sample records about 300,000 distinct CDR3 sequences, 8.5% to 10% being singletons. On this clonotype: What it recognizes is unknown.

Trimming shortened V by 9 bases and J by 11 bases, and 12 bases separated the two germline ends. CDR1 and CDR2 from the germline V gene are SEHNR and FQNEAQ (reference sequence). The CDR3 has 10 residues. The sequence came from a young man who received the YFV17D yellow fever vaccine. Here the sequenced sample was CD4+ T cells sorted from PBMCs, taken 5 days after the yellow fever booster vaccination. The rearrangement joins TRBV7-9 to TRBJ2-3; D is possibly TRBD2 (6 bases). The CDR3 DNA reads TGTGCCAGTGCGGGGACCCAGCAGTATTTT. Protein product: CASAGTQQYF.